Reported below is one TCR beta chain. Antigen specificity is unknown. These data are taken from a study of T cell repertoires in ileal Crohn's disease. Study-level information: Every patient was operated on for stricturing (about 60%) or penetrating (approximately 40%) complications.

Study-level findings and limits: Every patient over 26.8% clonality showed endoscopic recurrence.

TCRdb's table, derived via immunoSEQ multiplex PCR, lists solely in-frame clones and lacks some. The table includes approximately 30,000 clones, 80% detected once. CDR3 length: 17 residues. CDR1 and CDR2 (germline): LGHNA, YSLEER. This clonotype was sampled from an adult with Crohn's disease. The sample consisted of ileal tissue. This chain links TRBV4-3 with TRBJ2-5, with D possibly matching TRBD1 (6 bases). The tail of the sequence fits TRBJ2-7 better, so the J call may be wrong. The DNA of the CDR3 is TGCGCCAGCAGCCAAGAATCGGAAGGGACACCCTCCTACGAGCAGTACTTC. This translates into CASSQESEGTPSYEQYF.